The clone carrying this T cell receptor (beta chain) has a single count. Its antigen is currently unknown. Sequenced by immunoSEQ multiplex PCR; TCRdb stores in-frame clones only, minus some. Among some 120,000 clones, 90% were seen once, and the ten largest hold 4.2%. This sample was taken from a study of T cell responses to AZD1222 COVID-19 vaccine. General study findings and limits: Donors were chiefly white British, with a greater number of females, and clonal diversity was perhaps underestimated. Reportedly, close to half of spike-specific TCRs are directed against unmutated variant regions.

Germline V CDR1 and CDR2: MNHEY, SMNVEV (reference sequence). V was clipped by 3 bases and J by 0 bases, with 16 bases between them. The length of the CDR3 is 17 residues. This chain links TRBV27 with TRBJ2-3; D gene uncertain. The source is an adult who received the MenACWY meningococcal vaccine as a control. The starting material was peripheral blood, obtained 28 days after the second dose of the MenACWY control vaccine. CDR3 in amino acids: CASSFNLRAGSTDTQYF. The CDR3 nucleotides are TGTGCCAGCAGTTTTAATCTACGGGCAGGTAGCACAGATACGCAGTATTTT.